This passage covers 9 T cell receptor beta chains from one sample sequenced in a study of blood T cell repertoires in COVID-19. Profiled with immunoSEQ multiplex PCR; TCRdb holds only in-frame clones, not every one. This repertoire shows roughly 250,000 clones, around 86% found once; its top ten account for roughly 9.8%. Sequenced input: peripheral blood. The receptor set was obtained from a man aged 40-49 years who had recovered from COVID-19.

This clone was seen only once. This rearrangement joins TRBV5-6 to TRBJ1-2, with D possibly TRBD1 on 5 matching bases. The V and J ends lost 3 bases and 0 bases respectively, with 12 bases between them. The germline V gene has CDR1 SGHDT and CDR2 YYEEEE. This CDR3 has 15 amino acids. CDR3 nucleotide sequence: TGTGCCAGCAGCTCACCGGGACTGACTAACTATGGCTACACCTTC. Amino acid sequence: CASSSPGLTNYGYTF.

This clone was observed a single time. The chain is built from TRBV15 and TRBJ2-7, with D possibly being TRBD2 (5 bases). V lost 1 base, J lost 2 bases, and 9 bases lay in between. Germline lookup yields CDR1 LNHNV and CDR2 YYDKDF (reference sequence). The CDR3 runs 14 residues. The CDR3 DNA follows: TGTGCCACCAGCAGAGTAGTGGAGGCCTACGAGCAGTACTTC. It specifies CATSRVVEAYEQYF. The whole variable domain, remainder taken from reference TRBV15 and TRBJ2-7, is DAMVIQNPRYQVTQFGKPVTLSCSQTLNHNVMYWYQQKSSQAPKLLFHYYDKDFNNEADTPDNFQSRRPNTSFCFLDIRSPGLGDTAMYLCATSRVVEAYEQYFGPGTRLTVT.

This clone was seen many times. DNA of the CDR3: TGCGCCAGCAGCGCAGGGGGATTCTATGGCTACACCTTC. It specifies CASSAGGFYGYTF. This chain uses TRBV4-1 with TRBJ1-2, with TRBD1 matching over 7 bases. V was pared by 5 bases and J by 4 bases, with 4 bases of the junction left unmatched. Germline loops: CDR1 MGHRA, CDR2 YSYEKL. The CDR3 has 13 residues.

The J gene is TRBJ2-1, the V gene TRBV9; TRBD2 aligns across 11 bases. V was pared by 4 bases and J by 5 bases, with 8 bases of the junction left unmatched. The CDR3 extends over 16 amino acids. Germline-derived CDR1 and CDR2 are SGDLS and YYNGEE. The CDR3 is CASSLISSGGHNEQFF. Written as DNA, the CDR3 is TGTGCCAGCAGCCTAATATCTAGCGGGGGGCACAATGAGCAGTTCTTC.

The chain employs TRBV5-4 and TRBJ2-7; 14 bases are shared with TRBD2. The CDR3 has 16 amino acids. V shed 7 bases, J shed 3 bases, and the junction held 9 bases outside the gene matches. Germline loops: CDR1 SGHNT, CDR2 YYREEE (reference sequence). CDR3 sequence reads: CASAIYGTSGSYEQYF. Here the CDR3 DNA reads TGTGCCAGCGCCATATACGGGACTAGCGGGAGCTACGAGCAGTACTTC.

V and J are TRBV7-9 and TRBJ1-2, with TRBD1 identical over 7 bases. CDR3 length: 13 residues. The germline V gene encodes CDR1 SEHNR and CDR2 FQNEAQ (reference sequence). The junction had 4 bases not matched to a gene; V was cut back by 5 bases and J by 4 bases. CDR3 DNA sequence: TGTGCCAGCAGCCGACGGACAGGCTATGGCTACACCTTC. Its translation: CASSRRTGYGYTF.

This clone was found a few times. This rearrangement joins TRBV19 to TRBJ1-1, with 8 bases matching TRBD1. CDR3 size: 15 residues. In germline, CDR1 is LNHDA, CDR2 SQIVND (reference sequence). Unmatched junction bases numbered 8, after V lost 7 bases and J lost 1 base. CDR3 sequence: CASIRRGQANTEAFF. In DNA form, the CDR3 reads TGTGCCAGTATAAGGCGGGGACAGGCGAACACTGAAGCTTTCTTT.

The CDR3 loop reads CASSLRGVAGESLGEQYF. CDR3 bases: TGTGCCAGCAGCTTAAGGGGGGTAGCGGGAGAAAGTCTGGGCGAGCAGTACTTC. The V gene is TRBV11-2, the J gene TRBJ2-7; 9 bases are a match to TRBD2. Germline V gene data show CDR1 as SGHAT and CDR2 as FQNNGV. The J segment lost 6 bases and the V segment lost 2 bases, leaving 17 bases of the junction unmatched. CDR3 length equals 18 residues.

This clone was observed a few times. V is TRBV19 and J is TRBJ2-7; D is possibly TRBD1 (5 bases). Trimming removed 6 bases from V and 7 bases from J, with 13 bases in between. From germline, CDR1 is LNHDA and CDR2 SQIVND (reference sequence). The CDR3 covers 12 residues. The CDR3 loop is CASSQGSGEQYF. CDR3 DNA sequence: TGTGCCAGTAGCCAGGGTTCTGGGGAGCAGTACTTC.